This is a list of T cell receptor beta chains from one sample in a study of tumor-infiltrating lymphocytes in primary liver carcinoma. TCRdb re-called the multiplex PCR reads through MiXCR, storing one row per CDR3 protein. The top ten hold more than 7% of the sample, which has roughly 120,000 distinct CDR3 sequences, around two thirds seen once. The sample was tumor-adjacent normal liver tissue. The receptors shown here come from a woman aged 55 to 70 with primary liver carcinoma and hepatitis B virus infection. Both conserved end residues are part of each CDR3. Each record gives: D gene, V gene, clone size, J gene, CDR3 DNA, CDR3 protein. A D gene is named only where the DNA matches it firmly. Expanded clones get a size class; other rows say once, few or many, or leave the size out.

NA	TRBV12-3/TRBV12-4	once	TRBJ2-1	TGTGCCAGCAGTTTCGGGGGACAGAGGATCGATGAGCATTTCTTC	CASSFGGQRIDEHFF
TRBD2	TRBV28	many	TRBJ2-7	TGTGCCAGCAGTTTAAACGCCCTAGCGGGAGCCTACGAGCAGTACTTC	CASSLNALAGAYEQYF
TRBD2	TRBV7-3	few	TRBJ2-1	TGTGCCAGCAGCGTATCCGGGACTAGCGGTTACAATGAGCAGTTCTTC	CASSVSGTSGYNEQFF
NA	TRBV4-1	NA	TRBJ2-5	TGCGCCAACAGCCAAGATTTGGGGGATCGGGAGACCCAGTACTTC	CANSQDLGDRETQYF
NA	TRBV4-1	many	TRBJ1-1	TGCGCCAGCAGCCAAGGGCAATCGAACACTGAAGCTTTCTTT	CASSQGQSNTEAFF
NA	TRBV4-1	NA	TRBJ2-2	TGCGCCAACAGCCATTCGGTCTCGGACACCGGGGAGTTGTTTTTT	CANSHSVSDTGELFF
NA	TRBV5-6	many	TRBJ1-1	TGTGCCAGCAGCCCCGCCGGGTTGGGGAACACTGAAGCTTTCTTT	CASSPAGLGNTEAFF
TRBD2	TRBV4-1	NA	TRBJ2-2	TGCGCCAGCAGCCACATAAAGCCGGCTCGGACTAGCTCGAGCACCGGGGAGCTGTTTTTT	CASSHIKPARTSSSTGELFF
NA	TRBV5-1	few	TRBJ1-1	TGCGCCAGCAGCACAAGGACTTACACTGGAGCTTTCTTT	CASSTRTYTGAFF
NA	TRBV29-1	NA	TRBJ2-1	TGCAGCGTTGAAGATTTGGCAGATGAATACAATGAGCTGTTCTTC	CSVEDLADEYNELFF
NA	TRBV11-2	NA	TRBJ2-7	TGTGCAAGCAGCTTAGACACAAGCCCAGGGTACGAGCAGTACTTC	CASSLDTSPGYEQYF
NA	TRBV6-2/TRBV6-3	many	TRBJ1-1	TGTGCCAGCAGTGGACAGAGAAACACTGAAGCTTTCTTT	CASSGQRNTEAFF
NA	TRBV6-2/TRBV6-3	NA	TRBJ1-1	TGTGCCAGCAGTTTTGCCAGGGGTTTGGCTGAAGCTTTCTTT	CASSFARGLAEAFF
NA	TRBV6-5	many	TRBJ2-7	TGTGCCAGCAGTTACTCGAGAGTAGGGGGAGGTATACTACACTACGAGCAGTACTTC	CASSYSRVGGGILHYEQYF
NA	TRBV10-3	few	TRBJ2-2	TGTACCATCAGTGAGTTCGGGCTAGAGAAGACGAACACCGGGGAGCTGTTTTTT	CTISEFGLEKTNTGELFF
NA	TRBV12-5	NA	TRBJ2-5	TGTGCTAGTGCTTTGGGTCGGCGGGTAGAGACCCAGTACTTC	CASALGRRVETQYF
NA	TRBV29-1	few	TRBJ2-1	TGCAGCGGCCGAGCTAGGGGCAATGAGCAGCTCTTC	CSGRARGNEQLF
NA	TRBV30	NA	TRBJ2-1	TGTGCCTGGAGTGCGGTTGAGCGGGACAAGCGGGCACGGATCTCCTACAATGAGCAGTTCTTC	CAWSAVERDKRARISYNEQFF
TRBD1	TRBV7-8	many	TRBJ1-1	TGTGCCAGCAGCCTTCGGGACAGCAACACTGAAGCTTTCTTT	CASSLRDSNTEAFF
TRBD2	TRBV7-2	NA	TRBJ2-3	TGTGCCAGCAGCTTCCTCGGGAGGGCTGGAGATACGCGGTATTTT	CASSFLGRAGDTRYF
NA	TRBV5-1	NA	TRBJ2-7	TGCGCCAGAAGCTTCCGGGACGGGGAAACCGAGCAGTACTTC	CARSFRDGETEQYF
NA	TRBV12-3/TRBV12-4	NA	TRBJ1-6	TGTACCAGCAGTCCCGAGGGATCCTATAATTCACCCCTCCACTTT	CTSSPEGSYNSPLHF
TRBD2	TRBV29-1	NA	TRBJ2-1	TGCAGCGTTGAAGTCCTCGGGACTAGCGACTCCTACAATGAAGAATTCTTC	CSVEVLGTSDSYNEEFF
TRBD2	TRBV4-1	NA	TRBJ2-3	TGTGCCAGCAGCCGAACGGCTATCGGGAGGGGCACAGATACGCATTATTTT	CASSRTAIGRGTDTHYF
NA	TRBV25-1	many	TRBJ2-7	TGTGCCAGCACCCCCAACGGTTACGAGCAGTACTTC	CASTPNGYEQYF
NA	TRBV11-2	NA	TRBJ2-1	TGTGCCAGCAGCTTAGATCAACAGGTCATAGTCTACGATGAGCAGCTCTTC	CASSLDQQVIVYDEQLF
TRBD1	TRBV29-1	NA	TRBJ1-1	TGCAGCATTGGTATTGGGACAGTAAAATCGTGGGCTATCTTT	CSIGIGTVKSWAIF
NA	TRBV4-1	NA	TRBJ2-7	TGCGCCAGCAGCCCACACGGTGGGGACGGGATACTCTGGGGGCAGTACTTC	CASSPHGGDGILWGQYF
TRBD2	TRBV11-2	medium-sized	TRBJ2-5	TGTGCCAGCAGCCTCGCAGGCGGGAGTGGAGAGACCCAGTACTTC	CASSLAGGSGETQYF
TRBD2	TRBV11-2	NA	TRBJ2-7	TGTGCCAGCAGCAAACGCACCAACTCGACGGGAGGGCCGAGGGAGCAGTACTTC	CASSKRTNSTGGPREQYF
NA	TRBV29-1	NA	TRBJ2-7	TGCAGCGCTGTGGGGTTGGCGAGAGTTGCCGAGCAGTACTTC	CSAVGLARVAEQYF
NA	TRBV12-3/TRBV12-4	NA	TRBJ1-1	TGTGCCAGCTGTTTACCAGACCTGAAAACTGAAGGTTTCTTT	CASCLPDLKTEGFF
NA	TRBV4-1	many	TRBJ2-7	TGCGCCAGCAGCCAAGTAGTGGTGGACGAGCAGTACTTC	CASSQVVVDEQYF
TRBD1	TRBV15	few	TRBJ1-1	TGTGCCACCAGCAGAGATCTCGGACAGGGGGCTGGTGAAGCTTTCTTT	CATSRDLGQGAGEAFF
NA	TRBV10-3	NA	TRBJ1-5	TGTGCCATCAGTGAGGCGTCCCATAGCAATCAGCCCCAATATTTT	CAISEASHSNQPQYF
TRBD1	TRBV29-1	NA	TRBJ2-2	TGCAGCGCTGGGACAGAGGCCGGGGAGCTGTTTTTT	CSAGTEAGELFF
NA	TRBV29-1	NA	TRBJ2-3	TGCAGCGTTGAGCGAGCGGAGCGTTCAGATACGCAGTATTTT	CSVERAERSDTQYF
TRBD2	TRBV12-3/TRBV12-4	NA	TRBJ2-1	TGTGCCAGTAGCCGCGTCGGGACTAGCGGGATCTATGAGCAGTTCTTC	CASSRVGTSGIYEQFF
TRBD1	TRBV6-2/TRBV6-3	NA	TRBJ2-7	TGTGCCAGCAGCCCCGGGACAGTTGGCGACGAGCAGTACTTC	CASSPGTVGDEQYF
NA	TRBV12-3/TRBV12-4	NA	TRBJ2-3	TGTGCCCTCCGGGTCCAAAGTACAGATACGCATTATTTT	CALRVQSTDTHYF
NA	TRBV14	many	TRBJ2-1	TGTGCCAGCAGCCAAGTTGTAGCGAGCTCCTACAATGAGCAGTTCTTC	CASSQVVASSYNEQFF
NA	TRBV5-6	NA	TRBJ2-5	TGTGACAGCAGCCGCCGGAGGGCCTACCAAGAGACCCACTACTTC	CDSSRRRAYQETHYF